This T cell receptor beta chain was captured in a study of Graves' ophthalmopathy and Graves' hyperthyroidism. Study-wide background: Peripheral blood was collected at initial diagnosis, before any treatment.

In its sample, this clonotype was seen many times. Each donor who had ophthalmopathy showed moderate-to-severe activity, a CAS of ≥3, a NOSPECS of ≥4, and a duration under 3 months. The PBMCs originated from more than 8 ml of fresh peripheral blood. The CDR3 is made up of 15 amino acids. V was trimmed by 2 bases and J by 5 bases, leaving 15 bases between them. Germline V gene sequence: CDR1 MNHEY, CDR2 SVGAGI. Amplification targeted the TCR beta CDR3 regions, with RNA transcripts as the source material. HTBI primers were employed in first-round RT-PCR, then a second-round multiplex PCR followed. Via MiXCR, TCRdb re-called the multiplex PCR reads, giving one row per CDR3 protein. The table shows over 150,000 distinct CDR3 sequences, with more than 30% occurring only once.

The sequencing input was peripheral blood. This receptor was taken from a woman in her thirties or forties with Graves' ophthalmopathy. The gene calls are TRBV6-5 and TRBJ1-1; tentatively, D is TRBD1 (6 bases). CDR3 coding DNA: TGTGCCAGCAGTTACGAGGGTCCGGGGGCGACTGAAGCTTTCTTT. Residues: CASSYEGPGATEAFF.